The 26 T cell receptor beta chains below were found in one sample sequenced in a study of T cell responses to AZD1222 COVID-19 vaccine. Assay: immunoSEQ multiplex PCR; the TCRdb copy retains only in-frame clones and omits some. In the table there are 110,000 to 150,000 clones, approximately 90% of which are singletons. The sequencing used peripheral blood, collected 28 days after the second AZD1222 dose. The receptors originated from an adult who received the AZD1222 COVID-19 vaccine.

The chain carries TRBV5-6 and TRBJ1-3, with a possible D match to TRBD1 (6 bases). CDR1 SGHDT and CDR2 YYEEEE come from the germline V gene. This CDR3 comprises 14 residues. The germline V and J ends were trimmed by 1 base and 2 bases, with 7 bases remaining between them. The CDR3: CASSLSGAGNTIYF. For the CDR3, the DNA is TGTGCCAGCAGCTTGTCAGGGGCTGGAAACACCATATATTTT.

V gene TRBV28 combines with J gene TRBJ2-2, with D perhaps TRBD2 (6 bases). The V and J ends lost 2 bases and 0 bases respectively, with 7 bases between them. Germline V gives CDR1 MDHEN, CDR2 SYDVKM. The CDR3 is 15 residues long. CDR3 amino acids: CASSLGTSNTGELFF. For the CDR3, the DNA is TGTGCCAGCAGTTTAGGGACTTCGAACACCGGGGAGCTGTTTTTT.

V is TRBV11-3 and J is TRBJ1-1; D gene unclear. The CDR3 contains 15 residues. Germline V gene sequence: CDR1 SGHNT, CDR2 YENEEA. Trimming left V 5 bases short and J 3 bases short, with 16 bases between. CDR3 nucleotide sequence: TGTGCCAGCAGCAGCGGCGACACCTGGGACACTGAAGCTTTCTTT. Protein: CASSSGDTWDTEAFF.

The chain joins TRBV27 to TRBJ2-5; possibly TRBD2 for D (5 bases). CDR1 MNHEY and CDR2 SMNVEV come from the germline V gene (reference sequence). The V and J ends lost 5 bases and 4 bases respectively, with 14 bases between them. This CDR3 spans 14 amino acids. CDR3 nucleotide sequence: TGTGCCAGCAGTCTCCGGGATCCCGGAGAGACCCAGTACTTC. Residues: CASSLRDPGETQYF.

The chain has TRBV18 and TRBJ1-2, with D possibly being TRBD1 (6 bases). The germline CDR1 and CDR2 sequences are KGHSH and LQKENI. The length of the CDR3 is 14 residues. V was cut by 3 bases and J by 8 bases, with 16 bases left in between. The CDR3 DNA reads as TGTGCCAGCTCACCGCGCGCACAGGGTGACGGCTACACCTTC. Amino acid sequence: CASSPRAQGDGYTF.

The chain joins TRBV28 to TRBJ2-2; TRBD1 aligns across 9 bases. In germline, CDR1 is MDHEN, CDR2 SYDVKM. The CDR3 covers 16 residues. V lost 5 bases, J lost 4 bases, and 8 bases stayed unmatched. CDR3 sequence (DNA): TGTGCCAGCAGTCTAACCGGGACAGGGATCACCGGGGAGCTGTTTTTT. This gives the protein CASSLTGTGITGELFF. Filled out from reference TRBV28 and TRBJ2-2, the complete variable domain reads DVKVTQSSRYLVKRTGEKVFLECVQDMDHENMFWYRQDPGLGLRLIYFSYDVKMKEKGDIPEGYSVSREKKERFSLILESASTNQTSMYLCASSLTGTGITGELFFGEGSRLTVL.

This clone is a singleton in its sample. The V gene is TRBV2, the J gene TRBJ2-5; 9 bases are shared with TRBD1. CDR1 and CDR2 from the germline V gene are SNHLY and FYNNEI. The length of the CDR3 is 15 residues. V shed 2 bases and J 2 bases; nucleotides not matched to a gene: 3. DNA of the CDR3: TGTGCCAGCAGTGAATCGGACAGGGGTCAAGAGACCCAGTACTTC. This encodes CASSESDRGQETQYF.

This clone was recorded once. The chain joins TRBV4-3 to TRBJ1-1; TRBD1 agrees at 8 bases. V was pared by 4 bases and J by 1 base, with 2 bases of the junction left unmatched. Germline CDR1 LGHNA, CDR2 YSLEER. The CDR3 length is 14 residues. The chain's CDR3 is CASSLGQGNTEAFF. The CDR3 DNA reads TGCGCCAGCAGCCTCGGACAGGGGAACACTGAAGCTTTCTTT.

The rearrangement joins TRBV6-2 or TRBV6-3 to TRBJ2-7; 7 positions match TRBD1. The V and J ends lost 6 bases and 3 bases, in that order; junction bases with no gene match: 11. This CDR3 contains 15 residues. The germline V gene encodes CDR1 MNHEY and CDR2 SVGEGT. The CDR3 loop is CASSTHRGLNYEQYF. CDR3 nucleotide sequence: TGTGCCAGCAGCACCCACAGGGGCCTTAACTACGAGCAGTACTTC.

In this sample, this clone turned up a few times. This chain connects TRBV7-3 to TRBJ2-1, with 9 bases identical to TRBD2. Germline V gene sequence: CDR1 SGHTA, CDR2 FQGTGA. Trimming took 2 bases from V and 5 from J; bases not matched to a gene: 13. CDR3 length: 18 amino acids. The CDR3 nucleotides read TGTGCCAGCAGCTTAGGTACCAGCGGGGGGCCCCTCGACAATGAGCAGTTCTTC. Translation gives CASSLGTSGGPLDNEQFF.

This CDR3 reads CASSQDLGRPNTEAFF. DNA for the CDR3: TGTGCCAGCAGCCAAGATTTGGGCAGACCGAACACTGAAGCTTTCTTT. The chain carries TRBV4-2 and TRBJ1-1; D call uncertain. The CDR3 length is 16 residues. Trimming stripped 0 bases from V and 1 base from J, with 12 bases between. Per germline, CDR1 LGHNA and CDR2 YNFKEQ.

The rearrangement links TRBV9 to TRBJ1-2; TRBD1 agrees at 8 bases. The CDR3 length is 15 residues. In germline, CDR1 is SGDLS, CDR2 YYNGEE. V gave up 3 bases and J gave up 2 bases; unmatched junction bases: 6. CDR3: CASSERTGTNYGYTF. CDR3 in DNA: TGTGCCAGCAGCGAGCGGACAGGGACGAACTATGGCTACACCTTC.

Remarks on this clone: This specimen includes other DNA sequences encoding the same CDR3. This chain joins TRBV2 and TRBJ2-7; tentative D call: TRBD1 (6 bases). The germline CDR1 and CDR2 sequences are SNHLY and FYNNEI. Trimming stripped 3 bases from V and 0 bases from J, with 9 bases between. CDR3 length equals 14 residues. The CDR3 sequence is CASSEQGSSYEQYF. In nucleotides, the CDR3 is TGTGCCAGCAGTGAGCAGGGGAGCTCCTACGAGCAGTACTTC. Supplemented by reference TRBV2 and TRBJ2-7, the full variable domain reads EPEVTQTPSHQVTQMGQEVILRCVPISNHLYFYWYRQILGQKVEFLVSFYNNEISEKSEIFDDQFSVERPDGSNFTLKIRSTKLEDSAMYFCASSEQGSSYEQYFGPGTRLTVT.

This clone was seen a handful of times. The chain couples TRBV12-2 to TRBJ1-5. TRBV12-2 is a pseudogene. This CDR3 has 19 amino acids. The CDR3 spells CASRLASHFWGDCNQPQHF. The CDR3 DNA reads TGTGCAAGTCGCTTAGCGAGCCACTTCTGGGGGGACTGCAATCAGCCCCAGCATTTT.

This sequence joins TRBV18 and TRBJ2-3; no definite D call. V lost 4 bases to trimming and J lost 5 bases, with 7 bases between them. The length of the CDR3 is 12 residues. CDR1 is KGHSH, CDR2 LQKENI, per germline. CDR3 sequence (DNA): TGTGCCAGCTCACGGGATGTAGATACGCAGTATTTT. Protein product: CASSRDVDTQYF.

The rearrangement joins TRBV28 to TRBJ2-7, with a weak D call TRBD2 (6 bases). The germline V gene encodes CDR1 MDHEN and CDR2 SYDVKM. Trimming removed 1 base from V and 2 bases from J, with 9 bases in between. The CDR3 sequence is 14 residues long. CDR3 nucleotide sequence: TGTGCCAGCAGTTTATTCGGCGGGGCCTACGAGCAGTACTTC. This codes for CASSLFGGAYEQYF. Looking up the rest from reference TRBV28 and TRBJ2-7 gives the full variable domain: DVKVTQSSRYLVKRTGEKVFLECVQDMDHENMFWYRQDPGLGLRLIYFSYDVKMKEKGDIPEGYSVSREKKERFSLILESASTNQTSMYLCASSLFGGAYEQYFGPGTRLTVT.

V usage is TRBV11-2 and J usage is TRBJ2-1; D is possibly TRBD2 (6 bases). V lost 4 bases to trimming and J lost 4 bases, with 14 bases between them. In germline, CDR1 is SGHAT, CDR2 FQNNGV. This CDR3 contains 15 residues. This CDR3 is CASSSYRGNYNEQFF. For the CDR3, the DNA is TGTGCCAGCAGCTCCTACCGGGGGAATTACAATGAGCAGTTCTTC.

V gene TRBV9 combines with J gene TRBJ1-6, with TRBD1 matching 7 bases. This CDR3 spans 15 amino acids. Trimming at V came to 4 bases and at J to 7 bases, leaving 8 bases not matched to a gene. CDR1 is SGDLS and CDR2 is YYNGEE in the germline V gene. This CDR3 reads CASSSPGQRNSPLHF. CDR3 DNA sequence: TGTGCCAGCAGCTCTCCGGGACAGCGGAATTCACCCCTCCACTTT. The full variable domain, its missing parts supplied by reference TRBV9 and TRBJ1-6, is DSGVTQTPKHLITATGQRVTLRCSPRSGDLSVYWYQQSLDQGLQFLIQYYNGEERAKGNILERFSAQQFPDLHSELNLSSLELGDSALYFCASSSPGQRNSPLHFGNGTRLTVT.

This chain joins TRBV28 and TRBJ2-2, with TRBD1 matching 8 bases. This CDR3 is built from 16 residues. Germline-derived CDR1 and CDR2 are MDHEN and SYDVKM. V shed 4 bases and J 1 base; nucleotides not matched to a gene: 5. CDR3 sequence: CASSWTGTGNTGELFF. DNA for the CDR3: TGTGCCAGCAGTTGGACCGGGACAGGGAACACCGGGGAGCTGTTTTTT.

This chain joins TRBV11-2 and TRBJ2-7; tentative D call: TRBD2 (7 bases). The CDR3 loop spans 15 amino acids. V was trimmed by 6 bases and J by 2 bases, leaving 17 bases between them. Germline-derived CDR1 and CDR2 are SGHAT and FQNNGV. CDR3 residues: CASRAWEGGTYEQYF. CDR3 DNA: TGTGCCAGCAGAGCTTGGGAGGGGGGTACCTACGAGCAGTACTTC.

This chain uses TRBV6-2 or TRBV6-3 with TRBJ1-3; D unclear. The CDR3 covers 16 residues. CDR1 is MNHEY and CDR2 is SVGEGT in the germline V gene. V lost 2 bases, J lost 0 bases, and 11 bases lay in between. The DNA for the CDR3 is TGTGCCAGCAGTTACGGGCTCCCAAGCTCTGGAAACACCATATATTTT. Amino acid sequence: CASSYGLPSSGNTIYF.

J is TRBJ1-2 and V is TRBV4-3; a possible D gene is TRBD1 (5 bases). This CDR3 region has 14 residues. With 0 bases removed from V and 7 bases from J, the gap between germline ends came to 12 bases. Germline values: CDR1 LGHNA, CDR2 YSLEER. CDR3 bases: TGCGCCAGCAGCCAAGAAGGGGCCAGGGCTGGCTACACCTTC. This codes for CASSQEGARAGYTF.

The V call is TRBV28, the J call TRBJ1-1; 8 positions match TRBD1. This CDR3 has 15 residues. Looked up from germline, CDR1 is MDHEN and CDR2 is SYDVKM. After removal of 5 bases from V and 4 bases from J, the junction contained 9 bases not matched to a gene. Here the CDR3 DNA reads TGTGCCAGCAGTCCTGGAGCAGGGGGCCGCACTGAAGCTTTCTTT. It encodes CASSPGAGGRTEAFF.

The chain carries TRBV15 and TRBJ1-5; D is undetermined. CDR3 size: 13 residues. The germline V gene has CDR1 LNHNV and CDR2 YYDKDF (reference sequence). V was trimmed by 5 bases and J by 7 bases, leaving 12 bases between them. The CDR3 region has the DNA TGTGCCACCAGCTTTTCCGAGAAGCAGCCCCAGCATTTT. This gives the protein CATSFSEKQPQHF.

The chain has TRBV10-3 and TRBJ2-1; maybe TRBD2 (5 bases). There are 13 residues in the CDR3. V was cut by 10 bases and J by 2 bases, with 12 bases left in between. Looked up from germline, CDR1 is ENHRY and CDR2 is SYGVKD. The CDR3 DNA reads TGTGCCAGTAGCGAGGAGGCCTACAATGAGCAGTTCTTC. Protein sequence: CASSEEAYNEQFF.

The rearrangement joins TRBV14 to TRBJ2-3; D is ambiguous. CDR3 size: 14 residues. Trimming removed 3 bases from V and 7 bases from J, with 14 bases in between. The germline CDR1 and CDR2 sequences are SGHDN and FVKESK. The CDR3 DNA reads TGTGCCAGCAGCCACGATTACCGACTTTATACGCAGTATTTT. This translates into CASSHDYRLYTQYF.